One and the same sample provided the 14 T cell receptor beta chains below, sequenced in a study of OX40 agonist ivuxolimab in advanced cancers. The method was immunoSEQ multiplex PCR; TCRdb's version includes in-frame clones alone and lacks a portion of them. The data show some 10,000 clones, approximately 70% seen once. The sequencing used CD4+ or CD8+ T cells sorted from blood, collected in a trial of the OX40 agonist ivuxolimab. These receptors all come from an adult with an advanced solid tumor such as melanoma, head and neck, liver or kidney cancer.

V usage is TRBV6-6 and J usage is TRBJ1-2; 12 bases match TRBD1. The germline CDR1 and CDR2 sequences are MNHNY and SVGAGI (reference sequence). J was trimmed by 1 base and V by 8 bases; bases with no gene match: 2. CDR3 length equals 14 residues. The CDR3 reads CASGDRGLNYGYTF. The CDR3, as DNA: TGTGCCAGCGGGGACAGGGGGCTTAACTATGGCTACACCTTC.

V gene TRBV2 combines with J gene TRBJ1-5, with 8 bases aligning to TRBD1. Germline V lookup: CDR1 SNHLY, CDR2 FYNNEI. This CDR3 comprises 15 residues. With V trimmed by 4 bases and J by 2 bases, 4 bases remained unmatched. Here the CDR3 reads CASSAGGEGNQPQHF. Written as DNA, the CDR3 is TGTGCCAGCAGTGCAGGGGGCGAGGGCAATCAGCCCCAGCATTTT.

The rearrangement joins TRBV15 to TRBJ2-2, with D unresolved. Germline values: CDR1 LNHNV, CDR2 YYDKDF (reference sequence). The germline V and J ends were trimmed by 0 bases and 4 bases, with 6 bases remaining between them. The CDR3 runs 14 residues. The CDR3 loop is CATSRDSGTGELFF. DNA of the CDR3: TGTGCCACCAGCAGAGATTCGGGCACCGGGGAGCTGTTTTTT. Together with reference TRBV15 and TRBJ2-2, the CDR3 gives the full variable domain: DAMVIQNPRYQVTQFGKPVTLSCSQTLNHNVMYWYQQKSSQAPKLLFHYYDKDFNNEADTPDNFQSRRPNTSFCFLDIRSPGLGDTAMYLCATSRDSGTGELFFGEGSRLTVL.

The chain combines TRBV6-1 with TRBJ1-1, with a possible D match to TRBD1 (6 bases). V lost 6 bases to trimming and J lost 2 bases, with 16 bases between them. The CDR3 extends over 15 amino acids. CDR1 and CDR2 from the germline V gene are MNHNS and SASEGT. CDR3 in amino acids: CASSLGRGGNTEAFF. In DNA form, the CDR3 reads TGTGCCAGCAGCCTCGGAAGGGGGGGCAACACTGAAGCTTTCTTT.

The chain joins TRBV6-6 to TRBJ1-1; D may be TRBD1 (5 bases). This CDR3 contains 13 residues. Germline-derived CDR1 and CDR2 are MNHNY and SVGAGI (reference sequence). V lost 2 bases and J 5 bases, leaving 9 bases between the germline ends. CDR3 in DNA: TGTGCCAGCAGTTACGATGGGGGAACTGAAGCTTTCTTT. Protein product: CASSYDGGTEAFF.

The chain uses TRBV4-1 and TRBJ1-1, with D possibly matching TRBD1 (5 bases). Germline CDR1 and CDR2: MGHRA and YSYEKL. The CDR3 runs to 15 residues. With 3 bases removed from V and 4 bases from J, the gap between germline ends came to 15 bases. CDR3 DNA: TGCGCCAGCAGCCAGACCGGGGCCCGAGTCACTGAAGCTTTCTTT. Protein sequence: CASSQTGARVTEAFF.

In its sample, this clone is large (0.1 to 1%). The chain links TRBV19 to TRBJ1-5; TRBD1 aligns across 11 bases. V shed 3 bases, J shed 6 bases, and the junction held 7 bases outside the gene matches. CDR1 and CDR2 from the germline V gene are LNHDA and SQIVND (reference sequence). The CDR3 sequence is 16 residues long. CDR3 in amino acids: CASSMGGQGASQPQHF. As DNA, the CDR3 is TGTGCCAGTAGTATGGGCGGACAGGGGGCAAGTCAGCCCCAGCATTTT.

The chain combines TRBV9 with TRBJ2-3; no clear D gene. CDR1 is SGDLS and CDR2 is YYNGEE in the germline V gene. V was shortened by 0 bases and J by 6 bases, with 8 bases between the two germline ends. CDR3 size: 13 residues. CDR3 sequence reads: CASSVEGEDTQYF. The CDR3 bases are TGTGCCAGCAGCGTAGAAGGTGAGGATACGCAGTATTTT.

The rearrangement joins TRBV6-1 to TRBJ1-4; D is perhaps TRBD1 (6 bases). Germline CDR1 MNHNS, CDR2 SASEGT. The CDR3 length is 15 residues. Trimming left V 8 bases short and J 5 bases short, with 18 bases between. This CDR3 reads CASGMGGGGNEKLFF. The CDR3 coding sequence is TGTGCCAGCGGGATGGGGGGGGGCGGAAATGAAAAACTGTTTTTT.

V is TRBV4-2 and J is TRBJ2-3, with D tentatively TRBD2 (5 bases). Germline values: CDR1 LGHNA, CDR2 YNFKEQ. This CDR3 spans 14 amino acids. The ends were cut back, 1 base at V and 5 bases at J, with 10 bases in the middle. The CDR3 bases are TGTGCCAGCAGCCAAGGTTCCGCGGGAGATACGCAGTATTTT. Protein product: CASSQGSAGDTQYF.

The chain carries TRBV5-6 and TRBJ2-7, with D hard to call. V lost 2 bases and J 3 bases, leaving 9 bases between the germline ends. Germline lookup yields CDR1 SGHDT and CDR2 YYEEEE. This CDR3 spans 13 amino acids. DNA for the CDR3: TGTGCCAGCAGCTTAGGTGGAGTCTACGAGCAGTACTTC. Translation: CASSLGGVYEQYF. The complete variable domain, with remaining parts taken from reference TRBV5-6 and TRBJ2-7, reads DAGVTQSPTHLIKTRGQQVTLRCSPKSGHDTVSWYQQALGQGPQFIFQYYEEEERQRGNFPDRFSGHQFPNYSSELNVNALLLGDSALYLCASSLGGVYEQYFGPGTRLTVT.

V is TRBV5-5 and J is TRBJ2-7; 11 bases align to TRBD1. V was clipped by 4 bases and J by 0 bases; unmatched bases: 3. CDR1 and CDR2 from the germline V gene are SGHKS and YYEKEE (reference sequence). This CDR3 contains 15 residues. This chain's CDR3 is CASSQGTGGSYEQYF. CDR3 sequence (DNA): TGTGCCAGCAGCCAAGGGACAGGGGGCTCCTACGAGCAGTACTTC.

This chain uses TRBV2 with TRBJ1-1; TRBD1 is a possible D gene (5 bases). In germline, CDR1 is SNHLY, CDR2 FYNNEI. The germline V and J ends were trimmed by 5 bases and 0 bases, with 13 bases remaining between them. CDR3 length: 15 residues. The CDR3 loop reads CASSPPEGLNTEAFF. In DNA, the CDR3 is TGTGCCAGCAGTCCCCCGGAGGGGTTGAACACTGAAGCTTTCTTT.

This clone is termed medium-sized. CDR3 loop: CASSPGQRPPQHF. The CDR3 DNA sequence: TGTGCCAGCAGTCCGGGACAGAGGCCGCCCCAGCATTTT. The chain has TRBV27 and TRBJ1-5; 7 bases are shared with TRBD1. V gave up 5 bases and J gave up 9 bases; unmatched junction bases: 7. CDR3 length equals 13 residues. Germline V gives CDR1 MNHEY, CDR2 SMNVEV (reference sequence).